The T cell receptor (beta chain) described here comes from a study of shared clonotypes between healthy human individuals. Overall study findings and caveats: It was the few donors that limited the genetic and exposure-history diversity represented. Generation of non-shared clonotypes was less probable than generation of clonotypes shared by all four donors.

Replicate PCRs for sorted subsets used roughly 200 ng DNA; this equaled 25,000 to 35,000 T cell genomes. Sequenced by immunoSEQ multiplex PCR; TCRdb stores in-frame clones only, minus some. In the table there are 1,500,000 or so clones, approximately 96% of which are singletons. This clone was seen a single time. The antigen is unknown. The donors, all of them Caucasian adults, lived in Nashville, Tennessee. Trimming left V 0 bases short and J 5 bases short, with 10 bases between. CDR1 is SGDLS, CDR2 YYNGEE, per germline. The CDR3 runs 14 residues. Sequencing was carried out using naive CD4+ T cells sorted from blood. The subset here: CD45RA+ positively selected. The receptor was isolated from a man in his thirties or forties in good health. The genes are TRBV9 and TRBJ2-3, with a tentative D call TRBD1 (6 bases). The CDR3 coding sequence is TGTGCCAGCAGCGTAGGGGTGGGACAAGATACGCAGTATTTT. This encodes CASSVGVGQDTQYF.